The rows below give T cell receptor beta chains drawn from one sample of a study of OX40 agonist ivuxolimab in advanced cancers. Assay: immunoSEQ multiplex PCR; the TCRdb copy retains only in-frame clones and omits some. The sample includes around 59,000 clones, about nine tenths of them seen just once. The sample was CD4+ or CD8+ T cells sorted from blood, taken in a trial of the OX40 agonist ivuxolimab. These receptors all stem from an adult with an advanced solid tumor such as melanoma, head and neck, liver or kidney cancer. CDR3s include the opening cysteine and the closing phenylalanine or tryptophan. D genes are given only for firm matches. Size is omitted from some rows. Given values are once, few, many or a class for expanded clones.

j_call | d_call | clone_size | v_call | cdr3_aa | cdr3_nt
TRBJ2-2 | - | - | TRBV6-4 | CASRNRAGGELFF | TGTGCCAGCAGGAACAGGGCTGGAGGGGAGCTGTTTTTT
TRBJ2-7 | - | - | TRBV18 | CASSPETVPSYEQYF | TGTGCCAGCTCACCGGAGACAGTGCCATCCTACGAGCAGTACTTC
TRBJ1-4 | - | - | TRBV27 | CASSFVGSNEKLFF | TGTGCCAGCAGTTTCGTTGGGTCTAATGAAAAACTGTTTTTT
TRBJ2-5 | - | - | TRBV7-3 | CASSLTLEEETQYF | TGTGCCAGCAGCTTAACGCTAGAGGAGGAGACCCAGTACTTC
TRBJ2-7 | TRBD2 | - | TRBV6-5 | CASRPGLADPYEQYF | TGTGCCAGCAGGCCGGGACTAGCGGATCCCTACGAGCAGTACTTC
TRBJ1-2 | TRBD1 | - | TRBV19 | CASLRQGGGYTF | TGTGCCAGCCTTCGACAGGGGGGCGGCTACACCTTC
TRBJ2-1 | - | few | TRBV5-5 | CASSATGYNEQFF | TGTGCCAGCAGCGCGACTGGCTACAATGAGCAGTTCTTC
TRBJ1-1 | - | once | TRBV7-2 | CASSYLEGEAFF | TGTGCCAGCAGCTACTTAGAGGGAGAAGCTTTCTTT
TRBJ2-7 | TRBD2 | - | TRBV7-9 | CASLASGSYEQYF | TGTGCCAGTTTGGCTAGCGGATCCTACGAGCAGTACTTC
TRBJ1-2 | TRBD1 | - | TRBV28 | CASRRDRVRTNYGYTF | TGTGCCAGCAGACGGGACAGGGTGAGGACTAACTATGGCTACACCTTC
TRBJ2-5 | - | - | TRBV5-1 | CASSWAGLQETQYF | TGCGCCAGCAGCTGGGCCGGACTACAAGAGACCCAGTACTTC
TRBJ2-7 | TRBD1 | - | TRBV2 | CASGTGGFGEQYF | TGTGCCAGTGGGACAGGGGGTTTCGGAGAGCAGTACTTC
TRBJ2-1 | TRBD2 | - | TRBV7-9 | CASSSLSGRGSNEQFF | TGTGCCAGCAGCTCCCTGAGCGGGAGGGGAAGTAATGAGCAGTTCTTC
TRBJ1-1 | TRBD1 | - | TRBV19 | CASSPTGEGTEAFF | TGTGCCAGTAGTCCAACAGGGGAGGGCACTGAAGCTTTCTTT
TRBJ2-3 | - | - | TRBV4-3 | CASSQDLVDTQYF | TGCGCCAGCAGCCAAGATCTAGTAGATACGCAGTATTTT
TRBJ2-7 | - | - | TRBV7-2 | CASSLGDHEQYF | TGTGCCAGCAGCTTAGGGGATCACGAGCAGTACTTC
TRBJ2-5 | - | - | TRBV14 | CASSQFETQYF | TGTGCCAGCAGCCAATTCGAGACCCAGTACTTC
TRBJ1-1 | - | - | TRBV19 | CASSMAVNVGEAFF | TGTGCCAGTAGTATGGCGGTAAATGTAGGCGAAGCTTTCTTT
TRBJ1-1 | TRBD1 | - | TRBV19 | CASSIVAGGRTEAFF | TGTGCCAGTAGTATAGTCGCAGGGGGTAGGACTGAAGCTTTCTTT
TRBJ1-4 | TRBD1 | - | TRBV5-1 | CASSLSWGSGQRNEKLFF | TGCGCCAGCAGCTTGTCGTGGGGGTCGGGACAGCGTAATGAAAAACTGTTTTTT
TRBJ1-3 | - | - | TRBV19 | CAAGNRGASGNTIYF | TGTGCCGCTGGGAATAGGGGCGCTTCTGGAAACACCATATATTTT
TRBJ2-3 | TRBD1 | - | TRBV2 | CASSGGTGAADTQYF | TGTGCCAGCAGTGGAGGGACAGGGGCAGCAGATACGCAGTATTTT
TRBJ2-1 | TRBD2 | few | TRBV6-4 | CASSTSLAGVLDEQFF | TGTGCCAGCAGTACCTCTCTAGCGGGAGTTTTAGATGAGCAGTTCTTC
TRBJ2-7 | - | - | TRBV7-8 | CASSFYRRDEQYF | TGTGCCAGCAGCTTCTACCGCAGGGACGAGCAGTACTTC
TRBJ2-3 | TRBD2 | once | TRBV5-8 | CASSHGLAGTDTQYF | TGTGCCAGCAGCCACGGACTAGCGGGCACAGATACGCAGTATTTT
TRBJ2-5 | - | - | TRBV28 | CASSSTTAGGGETQYF | TGTGCCAGCAGCTCGACCACAGCCGGTGGGGGAGAGACCCAGTACTTC
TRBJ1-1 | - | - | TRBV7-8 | CASSALAFGDLDTEAFF | TGTGCCAGCAGCGCGCTGGCCTTTGGGGACCTAGACACTGAAGCTTTCTTT
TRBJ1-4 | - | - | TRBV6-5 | CASRLALGNEKLFF | TGTGCCAGCAGGCTAGCCCTGGGGAATGAAAAACTGTTTTTT
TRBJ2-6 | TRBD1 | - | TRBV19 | CASSRGLRSGANVLTF | TGTGCCAGTAGCAGGGGGCTACGCTCTGGGGCCAACGTCCTGACTTTC
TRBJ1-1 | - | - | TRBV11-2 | CASSQIRGGTEAFF | TGTGCCAGCAGCCAGATCCGGGGGGGCACTGAAGCTTTCTTT
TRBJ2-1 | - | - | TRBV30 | CAWSGGARGKFF | TGTGCCTGGAGTGGGGGGGCCCGGGGGAAGTTCTTC
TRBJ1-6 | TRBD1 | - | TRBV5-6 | CASSSDRGWSDSPLHF | TGTGCCAGCAGCTCGGACAGGGGATGGTCGGACTCACCCCTCCACTTT
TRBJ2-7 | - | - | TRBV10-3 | CAISDIARNYEQYF | TGTGCCATCAGTGATATTGCTCGGAACTACGAGCAGTACTTC